The 19 T cell receptor beta chains presented below share a single source sample, sequenced in a study of tumor T cells in aggressive B-cell lymphoma (dated by TCRdb to about 2017). Library creation used the immunoSEQ multiplex PCR assay. Drawn from immuneACCESS, this table holds only the in-frame rearrangements with V and J called that TCRdb kept. Clones are partly lost; checked studies trace under half to an unresolved V gene and leave the rest unexplained. The sample table lists approximately 7,100 clones, around 86% of them with a count of one. Approximately 2.7% of the sample is taken by the ten largest. Sequenced material: tumor tissue. Every receptor here comes from an adult with diffuse large B cell lymphoma.

The rearrangement uses TRBV12-5 and TRBJ2-1, with TRBD2 matching over 8 bases. The J segment lost 3 bases and the V segment lost 4 bases, leaving 5 bases of the junction unmatched. The CDR3 covers 15 residues. CDR1 LGHNT and CDR2 FRNRAP come from the germline V gene. The CDR3 sequence: CASGWGGGSYNEQFF. CDR3 in DNA: TGTGCTAGTGGTTGGGGCGGGGGGAGCTACAATGAGCAGTTCTTC.

The chain uses TRBV9 and TRBJ2-1; 7 bases line up with TRBD2. Germline V gene sequence: CDR1 SGDLS, CDR2 YYNGEE. Trimming took 1 base from V and 3 from J; bases not matched to a gene: 1. This CDR3 spans 14 amino acids. The CDR3 is CASSVTGGYNEQFF. The CDR3 coding sequence is TGTGCCAGCAGCGTAACGGGGGGCTACAATGAGCAGTTCTTC.

V usage is TRBV7-8 and J usage is TRBJ1-1; TRBD1 agrees at 9 bases. Germline V CDR1 and CDR2: SGHVS, FQNEAQ. CDR3 length equals 15 residues. Trimming removed 6 bases from V and 1 base from J; junction bases left unmatched: 6. Here the CDR3 reads CASSSGQGENTEAFF. In DNA form, the CDR3 reads TGTGCCAGCAGTTCGGGACAGGGAGAGAACACTGAAGCTTTCTTT.

The chain has TRBV18 and TRBJ2-7; TRBD1 might be the D (5 bases). This CDR3 spans 13 amino acids. Germline V gene data show CDR1 as KGHSH and CDR2 as LQKENI. V lost 2 bases, J lost 3 bases, and 8 bases lay in between. CDR3 protein: CASSPDRIYEQYV. DNA for the CDR3: TGTGCCAGCTCACCAGACAGAATCTACGAGCAGTACGTC.

Comments on this clone: Mismatch with germline at one junction end may stem from a read error. The rearrangement links TRBV25-1 to TRBJ1-2, with D perhaps TRBD1 (5 bases). The CDR3 sequence is 13 residues long. Germline assignment: CDR1 MGHDK and CDR2 SYGVNS. The CDR3 here is CASNERGSYGYTF. The CDR3 DNA reads as TGTGCCAGCAATGAAAGGGGCAGCTATGGCTACACCTTC.

The chain links TRBV4-3 to TRBJ2-3; possibly TRBD2 for D (5 bases). Germline-derived CDR1 and CDR2 are LGHNA and YSLEER. Trimming stripped 3 bases from V and 1 base from J, with 11 bases between. This CDR3 has 15 amino acids. DNA for the CDR3: TGCGCCAGCAGCCACCTGAGGCGGGGCACAGATACGCAGTATTTT. Encoded protein: CASSHLRRGTDTQYF.

The chain couples TRBV30 to TRBJ1-2; 7 nucleotides line up with TRBD1. This CDR3 spans 14 amino acids. CDR1 is GTSNPN and CDR2 is SVGIG in the germline V gene (reference sequence). V lost 2 bases and J lost 4; bases outside the gene matches: 7. The CDR3 DNA is TGTGCCTGGAGTCCAATGACAGGGCCCTATGGCTACACCTTC. Encoded protein: CAWSPMTGPYGYTF.

This clone was seen a single time. The gene calls are TRBV5-6 and TRBJ2-7, with D possibly being TRBD1 (6 bases). Trimming pared 2 bases from V and 2 bases from J, leaving 23 bases between. The CDR3 loop spans 18 amino acids. From germline, CDR1 is SGHDT and CDR2 YYEEEE. This chain's CDR3 is CASSLQGSLPVAAYEQYV. CDR3 coding DNA: TGTGCCAGCAGCTTACAGGGTTCCTTACCTGTTGCTGCCTACGAGCAGTACGTC.

This clone was counted once. The J gene is TRBJ1-1, the V gene TRBV28; D is undetermined. CDR1 is MDHEN, CDR2 SYDVKM, per germline. The CDR3 totals 14 residues. The ends were cut back, 5 bases at V and 3 bases at J, with 13 bases in the middle. CDR3 DNA: TGTGCCAGCAGTCCCTATACAGTCGACACTGAAGCTTTCTTT. Its protein product is CASSPYTVDTEAFF.

The sample holds one count of this clone. This chain joins TRBV7-3 and TRBJ2-2; no firm D call. The CDR3 is made up of 13 amino acids. V lost 5 bases, J lost 7 bases, and 11 bases lay in between. Per the germline V gene, CDR1 is SGHTA and CDR2 is FQGTGA. CDR3 loop: CASSQQTSGELFF. Written as DNA, the CDR3 is TGTGCCAGCAGCCAACAGACCAGCGGGGAGCTGTTTTTT.

This rearrangement joins TRBV9 to TRBJ2-6; TRBD1 is a possible D gene (6 bases). This CDR3 has 19 residues. CDR1 is SGDLS, CDR2 YYNGEE, per germline. V lost 3 bases to trimming and J lost 1 base, with 20 bases between them. CDR3 sequence reads: CASSGFSTGYESGANVLTF. The CDR3 bases are TGTGCCAGCAGCGGATTCTCGACAGGCTATGAATCTGGGGCCAACGTCCTGACTTTC.

Points on this clone: The sample contains more than one DNA sequence encoding this CDR3. The CDR3 DNA is TGTGCCAGCAGCGTAGGAGGGTCTGGGGGGCAAGAGACCCAGTACTTC. Translation gives CASSVGGSGGQETQYF. This chain links TRBV9 with TRBJ2-5; a possible D gene is TRBD2 (6 bases). V was shortened by 0 bases and J by 2 bases, with 14 bases between the two germline ends. Germline CDR1 and CDR2: SGDLS and YYNGEE. This CDR3 spans 16 amino acids.

The rearrangement uses TRBV5-1 and TRBJ2-3, with 9 positions matching TRBD1. Germline-derived CDR1 and CDR2 are SGHRS and YFSETQ. This CDR3 comprises 15 residues. J gave up 2 bases and V 3 bases, and 4 bases lay outside the gene matches. CDR3 sequence reads: CASSSRDRVTDTQYF. CDR3 DNA: TGCGCCAGCAGCTCGAGGGACAGGGTCACAGATACGCAGTATTTT.

This clone was detected only once. The V and J genes are TRBV5-1 and TRBJ2-7, with 8 bases identical to TRBD2. CDR3 length: 15 residues. From germline, CDR1 is SGHRS and CDR2 YFSETQ. Germline trimming cut 3 bases from V and 0 bases from J; bases unmatched to any gene: 5. CDR3 protein: CASSSGRASSYEQYF. CDR3 DNA sequence: TGCGCCAGCAGCTCCGGGAGGGCCAGCTCCTACGAGCAGTACTTC.

This chain joins TRBV7-6 and TRBJ1-3; D gene ambiguous. The V gene's germline CDR1 is SGHVS and CDR2 FNYEAQ. Trimming cost V 6 bases and J 2 bases, with 14 bases left between them. This CDR3 has 15 amino acids. CDR3 amino acids: CASSSFQDTGNTIYF. DNA of the CDR3: TGTGCCAGCAGTTCCTTCCAGGATACTGGAAACACCATATATTTT.

The V call is TRBV4-3, the J call TRBJ1-1; D unclear. The CDR3 is 16 residues long. The V end was cut by 3 bases, the J end by 1 base, with 15 bases between. Germline lookup yields CDR1 LGHNA and CDR2 YSLEER. Here the CDR3 DNA reads TGCGCCAGCAGCCATGAGGACTTAGCATCGAACACTGAAGCTTTCTTT. It is translated as CASSHEDLASNTEAFF.

This chain uses TRBV19 with TRBJ2-5; 8 nucleotides match TRBD2. After removal of 6 bases from V and 0 bases from J, the junction contained 6 bases not matched to a gene. The CDR3 extends over 15 amino acids. The germline CDR1 and CDR2 sequences are LNHDA and SQIVND (reference sequence). This CDR3 reads CASRTSGTYQETQYF. CDR3 nucleotides: TGTGCCAGTAGAACTAGCGGCACGTACCAAGAGACCCAGTACTTC. Full variable domain (missing parts from reference TRBV19 and TRBJ2-5): DGGITQSPKYLFRKEGQNVTLSCEQNLNHDAMYWYRQDPGQGLRLIYYSQIVNDFQKGDIAEGYSVSREKKESFPLTVTSAQKNPTAFYLCASRTSGTYQETQYFGPGTRLLVL.

The rearrangement uses TRBV9 and TRBJ1-2; possibly TRBD1 for D (5 bases). In germline, CDR1 is SGDLS, CDR2 YYNGEE. Trimming stripped 3 bases from V and 5 bases from J, with 11 bases between. The CDR3 runs to 13 residues. The CDR3: CASSGSGRYGYTF. CDR3 DNA: TGTGCCAGCAGCGGATCAGGGCGTTATGGCTACACCTTC. Looking up the rest from reference TRBV9 and TRBJ1-2 gives the full variable domain: DSGVTQTPKHLITATGQRVTLRCSPRSGDLSVYWYQQSLDQGLQFLIQYYNGEERAKGNILERFSAQQFPDLHSELNLSSLELGDSALYFCASSGSGRYGYTFGSGTRLTVV.

This clone was recorded only once. The J gene is TRBJ2-7, the V gene TRBV18, with TRBD1 matching 11 bases. Germline-derived CDR1 and CDR2 are KGHSH and LQKENI. This CDR3 comprises 15 residues. V gave up 4 bases and J gave up 4 bases; unmatched junction bases: 6. The CDR3 DNA reads as TGTGCCAGCTCACAGCCGGGACAGGGGGTATACGAGCAGTACTTC. This translates into CASSQPGQGVYEQYF.